These 24 T cell receptor beta chains were all obtained from the same sample, sequenced in a study of T cell repertoires in aging, cancer and after chemotherapy. Peripheral blood genomic DNA, not sorted cells or RNA, was the template. A mixed TRB-A/B primer pool amplified rearranged TRB by multiplex touch-down PCR. TCRdb reprocessed the multiplex PCR reads via MiXCR and lists one record per CDR3 protein. Of roughly 10,000 distinct CDR3 sequences listed, approximately 26% are singletons. The sample taken for sequencing was blood. Receptors originate from a human donor in good health.

In this sample, this clonotype turned up a few times. This rearrangement joins TRBV12-3 or TRBV12-4 to TRBJ2-1; 7 positions agree with TRBD2. V trimming: 6 bases; J trimming: 2 bases; junction bases outside the gene matches: 13. This CDR3 contains 17 residues. The DNA of the CDR3 is TGTGCCAGCAGACTCCTAGCTTGGGAGGGCCCCTACAATGAGCAGTTCTTC. Translation gives CASRLLAWEGPYNEQFF.

This clonotype showed up just a few times. This chain uses TRBV20-1 with TRBJ2-7, with D perhaps matching TRBD2 (6 bases). V gave up 6 bases and J gave up 5 bases, with 20 bases separating them. The CDR3 consists of 14 residues. CDR1 and CDR2 (germline): DFQATT, SNEGSKA (reference sequence). The CDR3 reads CSAPRSGERHEQYF. DNA of the CDR3: TGCAGTGCACCAAGATCGGGGGAAAGGCACGAGCAGTACTTC.

Comments on this clonotype: One end of the junction varies from germline; a read error may be responsible. The chain is built from TRBV28 and TRBJ2-7, with TRBD2 as a possible D gene (6 bases). Germline assignment: CDR1 MDHEN and CDR2 SYDVKM. This CDR3 spans 16 amino acids. The CDR3 nucleotides are TGTGCCAGCTGTTTCGGGCGGTTCGGACTACCAAACGAGCAGTACTTC. Protein: CASCFGRFGLPNEQYF.

This clonotype was seen only a few times. The chain joins TRBV20-1 to TRBJ2-1, with D tentatively TRBD2 (5 bases). There are 18 residues in the CDR3. Germline CDR1 and CDR2: DFQATT and SNEGSKA (reference sequence). Between the trimmed V and J ends, which lost 0 bases and 2 bases, there was a span of 20 bases. The CDR3 loop reads CSARDAGRLGIAYNEQFF. CDR3 nucleotide sequence: TGCAGTGCTAGAGATGCGGGCCGTTTGGGAATAGCCTACAATGAGCAGTTCTTC.

This clonotype was recorded a few times. The chain combines TRBV6-6 with TRBJ2-1; D possibly matches TRBD1 or TRBD2 (5 bases each). Germline V lookup: CDR1 MNHNY, CDR2 SVGAGI (reference sequence). Trimming shortened V by 4 bases and J by 10 bases, and 17 bases separated the two germline ends. The CDR3 spans 14 residues. CDR3 sequence reads: CASSWGPISWEQFF. The CDR3 DNA follows: TGTGCCAGCAGTTGGGGACCGATTTCGTGGGAGCAGTTCTTC.

This chain joins TRBV21-1 and TRBJ2-3. TRBV21-1 is noted as a pseudogene. This CDR3 is 15 amino acids long. The CDR3 DNA is TGTGCCAGCAGCAAACACCCAGAATTGGCAGATACGCAGTATTTT. Translation gives CASSKHPELADTQYF.

This clonotype was observed once. A clone one base away is much larger, so this may be a read error. J is TRBJ2-6 and V is TRBV19; D remains ambiguous. The CDR3 runs 11 residues. Germline CDR1 and CDR2: LNHDA and SQIVND (reference sequence). For the CDR3, the DNA is TGTGCCAGTAGTAAGGGCAACTTCCTGACTTTC. As protein: CASSKGNFLTF. The full variable domain, with the rest looked up from reference TRBV19 and TRBJ2-6, is DGGITQSPKYLFRKEGQNVTLSCEQNLNHDAMYWYRQDPGQGLRLIYYSQIVNDFQKGDIAEGYSVSREKKESFPLTVTSAQKNPTAFYLCASSKGNFLTFGAGSRLTVL.

This clonotype is categorized as medium-sized. The rearrangement links TRBV27 to TRBJ1-2; 9 bases are a match to TRBD1. The germline CDR1 and CDR2 sequences are MNHEY and SMNVEV (reference sequence). V lost 5 bases and J lost 4; bases outside the gene matches: 8. The CDR3 is 15 amino acids. The CDR3 reads CASSPGTGWTYGYTF. The CDR3 nucleotides read TGTGCCAGCAGTCCCGGGACAGGGTGGACCTATGGCTACACCTTC.

Relative to its sample, this clonotype is medium-sized. The CDR3 reads CASSYSRQEQYF. CDR3 bases: TGTGCCAGCAGTTACTCCCGCCAGGAGCAGTACTTC. The genes are TRBV6-5 and TRBJ2-7; no clear D gene. The germline V gene has CDR1 MNHEY and CDR2 SVGAGI. The germline V and J ends were trimmed by 0 bases and 7 bases, with 7 bases remaining between them. The CDR3 has 12 residues.

This clonotype is labeled medium-sized (0.01 to 0.1%). The chain is built from TRBV27 and TRBJ1-6; the D is unclear. The germline gives CDR1 MNHEY, CDR2 SMNVEV (reference sequence). Trimming took 6 bases from V and 0 from J, leaving 9 bases between them. The CDR3 has 15 residues. The CDR3 loop is CASSTKSSYNSPLHF. The CDR3 DNA reads TGTGCCAGCAGCACCAAGAGCTCCTATAATTCACCCCTCCACTTT.

The rearrangement uses TRBV5-1 and TRBJ1-4, with 7 bases matching TRBD1. CDR1 and CDR2 from the germline V gene are SGHRS and YFSETQ. J was trimmed by 7 bases and V by 4 bases; bases with no gene match: 13. The CDR3 is made up of 16 amino acids. CDR3: CASSTRQGLMGEKLFF. Written as DNA, the CDR3 is TGCGCCAGCAGCACTCGACAGGGACTAATGGGTGAAAAACTGTTTTTT.

This clonotype was counted a single time. The rearrangement joins TRBV7-2 to TRBJ2-3, with D perhaps matching TRBD2 (6 bases). V lost 5 bases and J lost 4, with 7 bases in between. The CDR3 is 12 residues long. The germline V gene has CDR1 SGHTA and CDR2 FQGNSA. For the CDR3, the DNA is TGTGCCAGCAGCGCTAGCGCAGATACGCAGTATTTT. Encoded protein: CASSASADTQYF.

The chain links TRBV27 to TRBJ1-2; 9 bases match TRBD1. V gave up 4 bases and J gave up 5 bases; unmatched junction bases: 8. This CDR3 has 15 residues. Germline values: CDR1 MNHEY, CDR2 SMNVEV (reference sequence). The CDR3 protein is CASSSRQGVGYGYTF. The CDR3 DNA sequence: TGTGCCAGCAGTTCCAGACAGGGGGTAGGGTATGGCTACACCTTC.

The rearrangement uses TRBV5-1 and TRBJ1-4, with no clear D. The ends were cut back, 0 bases at V and 5 bases at J, with 8 bases in the middle. Germline V CDR1 and CDR2: SGHRS, YFSETQ. The CDR3 covers 14 residues. The CDR3 reads CASSLVGRNEKLFF. DNA of the CDR3: TGCGCCAGCAGCTTGGTGGGCAGGAATGAAAAACTGTTTTTT.

This clonotype is a singleton in its sample. The chain recombines TRBV6-1 with TRBJ2-7; 7 bases agree with TRBD1. V shed 1 base, J shed 2 bases, and the junction held 8 bases outside the gene matches. CDR1 and CDR2 (germline): MNHNS, SASEGT. The CDR3 loop spans 16 amino acids. CDR3 coding DNA: TGTGCCAGCAGTGAAGGAATCGGGACAGCAACCTACGAGCAGTACTTC. Its translation: CASSEGIGTATYEQYF.

In its sample, this clonotype ranks as medium-sized. The chain uses TRBV19 and TRBJ2-3; 10 bases line up with TRBD2. V dropped 8 bases and J dropped 4; count of bases not matched to a gene: 9. The CDR3 sequence is 15 residues long. Germline V gene sequence: CDR1 LNHDA, CDR2 SQIVND (reference sequence). DNA of the CDR3: TGTGCCAGTTCCCTACTAGCGGGAAGAGCAGATACGCAGTATTTT. Protein: CASSLLAGRADTQYF.

This clonotype is medium-sized (0.01 to 0.1%). V is TRBV20-1 and J is TRBJ2-7; no clear D. The CDR3 is 12 residues long. The germline V and J ends were trimmed by 1 base and 2 bases, with 6 bases remaining between them. Looked up from germline, CDR1 is DFQATT and CDR2 is SNEGSKA (reference sequence). This CDR3 is CSARVATYEQYF. The CDR3 DNA is TGCAGTGCTAGAGTAGCCACCTACGAGCAGTACTTC.

This clonotype was detected only a few times. Because the CDR3's place on the DNA is in doubt, the DNA is left out and the CDR3 is given as listed by TCRdb. The gene calls are TRBV6-5 and TRBJ2-2; the table's D call TRBD1 went unverified against the DNA. Germline V gene lookup returns CDR1 MNHEY and CDR2 SVGAGI. The CDR3 is 17 residues long, counting both termini. CDR3 sequence: CAISSSGDRQNTGELFF.

The V and J genes are TRBV6-4 and TRBJ2-1; D gene unclear. Trimming took 0 bases from V and 0 from J, leaving 15 bases between them. CDR1 and CDR2 (germline): MRHNA, SNTAGT. CDR3 size: 18 residues. For the CDR3, the DNA is TGTGCCAGCAGTGACTCCCCCTCGGGCGTCAGCTCCTACAATGAGCAGTTCTTC. This encodes CASSDSPSGVSSYNEQFF.

This clonotype showed up just once. J is TRBJ1-1 and V is TRBV9; D unclear. The V end lost 0 bases, the J end lost 2 bases, and 8 bases lay between the germline ends. Germline CDR1 is SGDLS and CDR2 is YYNGEE. The CDR3 runs to 14 residues. For the CDR3, the DNA is TGTGCCAGCAGCGTAGTCAGTGGCAACACTGAAGCTTTCTTT. Protein product: CASSVVSGNTEAFF.

The chain has TRBV7-3 and TRBJ2-1; TRBD2 matches 7 bases. The CDR3 is 14 residues long. V lost 4 bases to trimming and J lost 7 bases; unmatched junction nucleotides: 7. Germline V gene lookup returns CDR1 SGHTA and CDR2 FQGTGA. CDR3: CASSSGGLLNEQFF. The CDR3 DNA follows: TGTGCCAGCAGCTCGGGGGGACTGCTTAATGAGCAGTTCTTC.

Turning to this clonotype: An end of the junction differs from the germline gene, which may be a read error. CDR3 DNA sequence: TGCGCCAGCAGAGCCACTAGCGGGGATTACGAGCAGTACTTC. This sequence encodes CASRATSGDYEQYF. The chain employs TRBV5-3 and TRBJ2-7, with TRBD2 matching 10 bases. Being an ORF, TRBV5-3 has a function that is uncertain. The CDR3 contains 14 residues.

This clonotype occurred a few times. The rearrangement uses TRBV11-1 and TRBJ2-1; possibly TRBD2 for D (6 bases). This CDR3 contains 15 residues. Trimming took off 5 bases at V and 5 bases at J, with 16 bases between the two ends. Germline values: CDR1 SGHAT, CDR2 FQDESV (reference sequence). The CDR3 DNA follows: TGTGCCAGCAGCCTAAAGGGTTGGGGGGACAATGAGCAGTTCTTC. Amino acids: CASSLKGWGDNEQFF.

In its sample, this clonotype is medium-sized (0.01 to 0.1%). The chain is built from TRBV20-1 and TRBJ1-5, with a tentative D call TRBD1 (5 bases). The germline CDR1 and CDR2 sequences are DFQATT and SNEGSKA (reference sequence). Trimming removed 1 base at V and 5 bases at J, with 9 bases between. The CDR3 has 13 residues. The DNA for the CDR3 is TGCAGTGCTAGAGTCAGGGACGATCAGCCCCAGCATTTT. Translation gives CSARVRDDQPQHF.